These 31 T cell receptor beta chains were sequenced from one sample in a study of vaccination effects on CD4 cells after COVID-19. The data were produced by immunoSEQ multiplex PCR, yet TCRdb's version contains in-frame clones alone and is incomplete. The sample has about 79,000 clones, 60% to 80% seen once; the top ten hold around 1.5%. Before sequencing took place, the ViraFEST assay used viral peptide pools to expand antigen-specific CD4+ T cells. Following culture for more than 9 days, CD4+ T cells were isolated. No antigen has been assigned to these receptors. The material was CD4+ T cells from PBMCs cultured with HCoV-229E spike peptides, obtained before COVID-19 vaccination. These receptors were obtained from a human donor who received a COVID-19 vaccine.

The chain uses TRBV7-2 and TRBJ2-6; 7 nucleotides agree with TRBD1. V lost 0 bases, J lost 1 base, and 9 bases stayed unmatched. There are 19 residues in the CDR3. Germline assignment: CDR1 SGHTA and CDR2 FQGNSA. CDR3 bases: TGTGCCAGCAGCTTAGCAGGGTCGGGGACAGCTTCTGGGGCCAACGTCCTGACTTTC. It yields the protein CASSLAGSGTASGANVLTF.

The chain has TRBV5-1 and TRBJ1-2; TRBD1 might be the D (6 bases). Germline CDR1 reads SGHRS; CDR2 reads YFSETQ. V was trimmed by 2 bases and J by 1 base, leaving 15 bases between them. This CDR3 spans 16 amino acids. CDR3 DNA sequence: TGCGCCAGCAGCTTTCATGGACAGAACCTTAACTATGGCTACACCTTC. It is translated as CASSFHGQNLNYGYTF.

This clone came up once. In DNA, the CDR3 is TGTGCCAGCAGTCGCTGGGGCCCCCTTTTGGAGCAGTACGTC. Its translation: CASSRWGPLLEQYV. The chain carries TRBV7-3 and TRBJ2-7, with D possibly matching TRBD1 (5 bases). Germline loops: CDR1 SGHTA, CDR2 FQGTGA. The CDR3 contains 14 residues. The V end lost 6 bases, the J end lost 7 bases, and 19 bases lay between the germline ends.

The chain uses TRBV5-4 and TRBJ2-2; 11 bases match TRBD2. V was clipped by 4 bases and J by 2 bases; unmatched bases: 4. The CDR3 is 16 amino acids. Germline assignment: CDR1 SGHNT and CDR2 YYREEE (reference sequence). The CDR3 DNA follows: TGTGCCAGCAGCCCCGGGACTAGCGGAAACACCGGGGAGCTGTTTTTT. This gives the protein CASSPGTSGNTGELFF.

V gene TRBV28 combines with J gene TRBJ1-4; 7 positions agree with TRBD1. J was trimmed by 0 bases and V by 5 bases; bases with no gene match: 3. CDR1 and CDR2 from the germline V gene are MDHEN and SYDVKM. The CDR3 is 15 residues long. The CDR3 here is CASSRTGPTNEKLFF. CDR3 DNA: TGTGCCAGCAGTCGGACAGGCCCAACTAATGAAAAACTGTTTTTT.

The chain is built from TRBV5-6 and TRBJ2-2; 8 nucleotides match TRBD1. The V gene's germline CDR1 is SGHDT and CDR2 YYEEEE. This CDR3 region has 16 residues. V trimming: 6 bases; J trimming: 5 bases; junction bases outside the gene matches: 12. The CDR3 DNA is TGTGCCAGCATCCTTGGCTACGGACAGGGAACCGGGGAGCTGTTTTTT. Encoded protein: CASILGYGQGTGELFF.

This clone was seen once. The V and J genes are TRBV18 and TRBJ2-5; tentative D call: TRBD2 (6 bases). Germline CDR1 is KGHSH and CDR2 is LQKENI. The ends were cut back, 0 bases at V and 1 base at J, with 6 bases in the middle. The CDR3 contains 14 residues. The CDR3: CASSPPGLQETQYF. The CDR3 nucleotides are TGTGCCAGCTCACCACCGGGACTCCAAGAGACCCAGTACTTC.

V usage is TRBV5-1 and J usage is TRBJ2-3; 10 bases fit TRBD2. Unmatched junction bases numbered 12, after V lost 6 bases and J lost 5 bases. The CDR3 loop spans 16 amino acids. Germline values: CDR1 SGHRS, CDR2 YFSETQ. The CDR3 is CASTSGAGGGIDTQYF. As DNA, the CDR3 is TGCGCCAGCACCTCCGGAGCGGGGGGGGGTATAGATACGCAGTATTTT.

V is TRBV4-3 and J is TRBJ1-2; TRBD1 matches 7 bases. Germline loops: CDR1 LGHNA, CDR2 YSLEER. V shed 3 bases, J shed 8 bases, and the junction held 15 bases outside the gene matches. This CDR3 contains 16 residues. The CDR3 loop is CASSQAQTGRRWGYTF. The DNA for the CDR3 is TGCGCCAGCAGCCAGGCCCAGACAGGGAGGCGGTGGGGCTACACCTTC.

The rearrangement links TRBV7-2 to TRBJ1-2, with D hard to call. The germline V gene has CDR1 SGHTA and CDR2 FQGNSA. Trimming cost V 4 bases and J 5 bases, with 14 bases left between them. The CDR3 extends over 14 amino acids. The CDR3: CASSSTSPTYGYTF. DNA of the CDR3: TGTGCCAGCAGCTCCACCTCCCCGACATATGGCTACACCTTC.

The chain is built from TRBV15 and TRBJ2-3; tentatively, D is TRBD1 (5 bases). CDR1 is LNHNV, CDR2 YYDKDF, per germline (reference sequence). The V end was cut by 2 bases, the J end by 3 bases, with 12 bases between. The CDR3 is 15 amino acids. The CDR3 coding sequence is TGTGCCACCAGCAGACTACAGGTTAGGACAGATACGCAGTATTTT. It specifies CATSRLQVRTDTQYF.

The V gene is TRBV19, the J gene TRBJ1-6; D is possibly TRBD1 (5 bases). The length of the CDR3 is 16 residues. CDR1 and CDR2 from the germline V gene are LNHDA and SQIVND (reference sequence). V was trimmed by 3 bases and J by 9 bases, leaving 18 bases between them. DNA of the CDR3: TGTGCCAGTAGTATCGGGGCAGTGAACGCAGGTTCACCCCTCCACTTT. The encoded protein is CASSIGAVNAGSPLHF.

In nucleotides, the CDR3 is TGTGCCAGCAGCGTAGTGAATAGCGGGGGGGAGCAGTTCTTC. It yields the protein CASSVVNSGGEQFF. The chain couples TRBV9 to TRBJ2-1; the match to TRBD2 covers 10 bases. From germline, CDR1 is SGDLS and CDR2 YYNGEE. The CDR3 length is 14 residues. V gave up 0 bases and J gave up 10 bases; unmatched junction bases: 4.

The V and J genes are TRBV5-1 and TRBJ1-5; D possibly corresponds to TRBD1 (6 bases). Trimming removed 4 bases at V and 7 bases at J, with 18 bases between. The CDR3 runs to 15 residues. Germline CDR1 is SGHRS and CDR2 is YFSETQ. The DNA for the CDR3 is TGCGCCAGCAGCCCGGGAGGGGGGGCCCTACAGCCCCAGCATTTT. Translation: CASSPGGGALQPQHF.

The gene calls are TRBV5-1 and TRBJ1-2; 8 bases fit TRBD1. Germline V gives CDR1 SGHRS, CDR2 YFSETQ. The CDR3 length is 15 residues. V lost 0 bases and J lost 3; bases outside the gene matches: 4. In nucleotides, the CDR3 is TGCGCCAGCAGCTTGGACGACAGGGGAGACTATGGCTACACCTTC. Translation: CASSLDDRGDYGYTF.

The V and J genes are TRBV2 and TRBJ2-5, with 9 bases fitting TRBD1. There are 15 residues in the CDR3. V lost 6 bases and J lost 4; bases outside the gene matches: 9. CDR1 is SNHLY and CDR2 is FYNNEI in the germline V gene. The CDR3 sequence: CASRPGTGYAETQYF. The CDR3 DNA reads TGTGCCAGCAGACCCGGGACAGGGTACGCAGAGACCCAGTACTTC.

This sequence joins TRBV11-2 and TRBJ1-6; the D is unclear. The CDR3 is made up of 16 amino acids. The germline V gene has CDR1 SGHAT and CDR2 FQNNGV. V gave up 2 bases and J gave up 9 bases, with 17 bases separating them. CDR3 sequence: CASSLSFVGLPSPLHF. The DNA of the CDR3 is TGTGCCAGCAGCTTAAGTTTCGTGGGTTTACCTTCACCCCTCCACTTT. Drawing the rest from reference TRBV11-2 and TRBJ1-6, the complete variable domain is EAGVAQSPRYKIIEKRQSVAFWCNPISGHATLYWYQQILGQGPKLLIQFQNNGVVDDSQLPKDRFSAERLKGVDSTLKIQPAKLEDSAVYLCASSLSFVGLPSPLHFGNGTRLTVT.

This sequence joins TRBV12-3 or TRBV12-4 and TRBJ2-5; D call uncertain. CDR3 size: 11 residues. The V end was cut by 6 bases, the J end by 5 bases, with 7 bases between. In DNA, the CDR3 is TGTGCCAGCAGGAAAAAGGAGACCCAGTACTTC. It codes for CASRKKETQYF.

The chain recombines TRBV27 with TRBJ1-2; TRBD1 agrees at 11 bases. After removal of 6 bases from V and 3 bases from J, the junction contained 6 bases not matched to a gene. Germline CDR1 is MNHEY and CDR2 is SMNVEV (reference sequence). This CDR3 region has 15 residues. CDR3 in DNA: TGTGCCAGCAGCCTGGACAGGGGGCGATACTATGGCTACACCTTC. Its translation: CASSLDRGRYYGYTF.

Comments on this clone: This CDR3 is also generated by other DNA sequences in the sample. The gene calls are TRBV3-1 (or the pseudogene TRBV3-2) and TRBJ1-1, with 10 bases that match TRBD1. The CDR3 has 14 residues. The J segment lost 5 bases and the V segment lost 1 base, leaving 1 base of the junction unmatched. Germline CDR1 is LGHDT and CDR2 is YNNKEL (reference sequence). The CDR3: CASSQAGQGTEAFF. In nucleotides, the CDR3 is TGTGCCAGCAGCCAAGCGGGACAGGGGACTGAAGCTTTCTTT.

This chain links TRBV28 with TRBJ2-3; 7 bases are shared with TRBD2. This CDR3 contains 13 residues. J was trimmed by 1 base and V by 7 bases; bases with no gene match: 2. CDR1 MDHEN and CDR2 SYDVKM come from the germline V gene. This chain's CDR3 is CASNAGGTDTQYF. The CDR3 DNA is TGTGCCAGCAACGCGGGGGGCACAGATACGCAGTATTTT.

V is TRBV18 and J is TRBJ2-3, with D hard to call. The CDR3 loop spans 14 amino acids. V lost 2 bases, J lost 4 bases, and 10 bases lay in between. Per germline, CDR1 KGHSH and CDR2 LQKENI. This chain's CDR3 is CASSPGSPPDTQYF. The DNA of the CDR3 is TGTGCCAGCTCACCAGGTTCCCCACCAGATACGCAGTATTTT.

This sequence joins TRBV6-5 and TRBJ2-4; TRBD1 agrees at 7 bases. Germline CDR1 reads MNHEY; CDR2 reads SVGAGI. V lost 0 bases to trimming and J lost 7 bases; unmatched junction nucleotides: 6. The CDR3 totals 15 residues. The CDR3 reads CASSYSPTGPNIQYF. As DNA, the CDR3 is TGTGCCAGCAGTTACTCCCCGACAGGGCCCAACATTCAGTACTTC.

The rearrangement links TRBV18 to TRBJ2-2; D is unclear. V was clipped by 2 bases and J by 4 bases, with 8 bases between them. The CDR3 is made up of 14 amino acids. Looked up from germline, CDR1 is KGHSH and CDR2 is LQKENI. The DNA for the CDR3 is TGTGCCAGCTCACCAAGGCAGAGCACCGGGGAGCTGTTTTTT. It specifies CASSPRQSTGELFF.

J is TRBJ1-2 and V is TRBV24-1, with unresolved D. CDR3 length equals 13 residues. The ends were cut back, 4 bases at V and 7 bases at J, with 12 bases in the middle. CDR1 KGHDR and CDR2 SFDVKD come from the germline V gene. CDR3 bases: TGTGCCACCAGTGACGGGGTGCGAGGTGGCTACACCTTC. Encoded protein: CATSDGVRGGYTF.

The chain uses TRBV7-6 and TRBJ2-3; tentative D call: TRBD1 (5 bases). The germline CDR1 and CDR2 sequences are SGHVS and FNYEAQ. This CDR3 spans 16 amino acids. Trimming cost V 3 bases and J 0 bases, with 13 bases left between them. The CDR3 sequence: CASSFFYRGSTDTQYF. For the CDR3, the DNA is TGTGCCAGCAGCTTCTTTTATAGGGGTAGCACAGATACGCAGTATTTT.

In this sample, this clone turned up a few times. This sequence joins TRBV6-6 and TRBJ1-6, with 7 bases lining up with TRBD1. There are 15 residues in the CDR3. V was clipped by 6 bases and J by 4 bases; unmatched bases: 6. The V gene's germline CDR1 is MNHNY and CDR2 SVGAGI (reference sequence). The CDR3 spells CASRVGQFYNSPLHF. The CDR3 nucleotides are TGTGCCAGCAGGGTGGGACAGTTTTATAATTCACCCCTCCACTTT.

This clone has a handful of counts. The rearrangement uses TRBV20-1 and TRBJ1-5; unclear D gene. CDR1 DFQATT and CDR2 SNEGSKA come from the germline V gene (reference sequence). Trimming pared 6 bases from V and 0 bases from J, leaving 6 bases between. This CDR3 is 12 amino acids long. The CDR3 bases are TGCAGTGCGAGTTATAGCAATCAGCCCCAGCATTTT. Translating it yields CSASYSNQPQHF.

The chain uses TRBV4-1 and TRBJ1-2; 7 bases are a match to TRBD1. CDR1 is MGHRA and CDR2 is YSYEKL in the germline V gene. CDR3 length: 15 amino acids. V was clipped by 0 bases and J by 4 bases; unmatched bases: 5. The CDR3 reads CASSQDGQVLYGYTF. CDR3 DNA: TGCGCCAGCAGCCAAGACGGACAGGTACTCTATGGCTACACCTTC.

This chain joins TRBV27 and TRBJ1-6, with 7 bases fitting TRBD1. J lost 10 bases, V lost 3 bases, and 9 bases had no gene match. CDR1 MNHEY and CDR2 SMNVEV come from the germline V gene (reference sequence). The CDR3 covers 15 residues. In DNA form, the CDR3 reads TGTGCCAGCAGTTTTCTGACAGGGCCTCCCTCACCCCTCCACTTT. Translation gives CASSFLTGPPSPLHF.

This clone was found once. CDR3 region: CASSLGPGSKETQYF. The DNA of the CDR3 is TGCGCCAGCAGCTTGGGACCGGGATCAAAAGAGACCCAGTACTTC. The V call is TRBV5-1, the J call TRBJ2-5; D perhaps matches TRBD2 (5 bases). The CDR3 is made up of 15 amino acids. The V gene lost 0 bases and the J gene lost 3 bases, with 12 bases spanning the gap. In germline, CDR1 is SGHRS, CDR2 YFSETQ.